The 30 T cell receptor beta chains reported below all come from one sample, sequenced in a study of CD8+ T cells in alopecia areata (dated by TCRdb to between 2018 and 2020). Receptor libraries were prepared by the immunoSEQ multiplex PCR assay. To provide template for TCR sequencing, every sample had RNA extracted and reverse transcribed into cDNA. TCRdb stores this immuneACCESS table with in-frame sequences only. Part of the clones is absent; in the studies checked, under half of the shortfall reflects unresolved V genes, and no reason is known for the rest. Within this sample are roughly 220,000 clones, with approximately 70% of them counted one time only. Jointly, the top ten make up approximately 1.2% of the sample. Read against the paper, the sample's treatment or condition label means: oral pan-JAK inhibitor, 5-10 mg twice daily. This material consisted of CD4+ T cells sorted from blood, taken between weeks 43 and 45, from a patient treated with tofacitinib. Every receptor here comes from a human donor with alopecia areata.

This chain links TRBV11-2 with TRBJ1-1; possible D gene TRBD1, 5 bases. V was shortened by 5 bases and J by 6 bases, with 19 bases between the two germline ends. The germline gives CDR1 SGHAT, CDR2 FQNNGV. The CDR3 is made up of 15 amino acids. DNA for the CDR3: TGTGCCAGCAGCCCTCGGGACGCCGGGGTGGCTGAAGCTTTCTTT. As protein: CASSPRDAGVAEAFF.

The chain combines TRBV29-1 with TRBJ2-5; D may be TRBD1 or TRBD2 (5 bases each). The CDR3 length is 14 residues. CDR1 and CDR2 from the germline V gene are SQVTM and ANQGSEA. V was trimmed by 6 bases and J by 2 bases, leaving 16 bases between them. Here the CDR3 reads CSVGDPGQQETQYF. CDR3 DNA sequence: TGCAGCGTGGGGGACCCAGGGCAACAAGAGACCCAGTACTTC.

This chain joins TRBV25-1 and TRBJ1-1, with TRBD1 matching 9 bases. The CDR3 totals 15 residues. With V trimmed by 1 base and J by 4 bases, 4 bases remained unmatched. Germline V gives CDR1 MGHDK, CDR2 SYGVNS. The CDR3 region has the DNA TGTGCCAGCAGTGAATCCTTGACAGGGGGCACTGAAGCTTTCTTT. It is translated as CASSESLTGGTEAFF.

V and J are TRBV29-1 and TRBJ2-7; 10 positions match TRBD1. The CDR3 sequence is 13 residues long. J gave up 6 bases and V 4 bases, and 6 bases lay outside the gene matches. The V gene's germline CDR1 is SQVTM and CDR2 ANQGSEA. CDR3 bases: TGCAGCGTTGCCGGGACAGGGGATTCCGAGCAGTACTTC. Its translation: CSVAGTGDSEQYF.

The V gene is TRBV18, the J gene TRBJ1-1, with D maybe TRBD1 (6 bases). Germline CDR1 KGHSH, CDR2 LQKENI. The CDR3 length is 14 residues. V was clipped by 0 bases and J by 5 bases, with 10 bases between them. CDR3 in DNA: TGTGCCAGCTCACCACCGGGGGCTTGGACTGAAGCTTTCTTT. As protein: CASSPPGAWTEAFF.

The rearrangement uses TRBV4-3 and TRBJ1-1; TRBD1 might be the D (6 bases). This CDR3 comprises 17 residues. Germline V gives CDR1 LGHNA, CDR2 YSLEER. With 2 bases removed from V and 5 bases from J, the gap between germline ends came to 21 bases. The CDR3 here is CASSQYLGAVLVTEAFF. Written as DNA, the CDR3 is TGCGCCAGCAGCCAATACCTGGGGGCCGTATTGGTAACTGAAGCTTTCTTT.

The chain carries TRBV10-3 and TRBJ1-1; D uncertain. Trimming cost V 10 bases and J 0 bases, with 12 bases left between them. The CDR3 is 13 residues long. Germline V lookup: CDR1 ENHRY, CDR2 SYGVKD. The CDR3 nucleotides read TGTGCCAGCTTGGCAGGCTTGAACACTGAAGCTTTCTTT. This codes for CASLAGLNTEAFF.

This chain uses TRBV7-2 with TRBJ2-7; the D call may be TRBD1 or TRBD2 (5 bases each). V dropped 1 base and J dropped 6 bases, with 7 bases sitting between them. The CDR3 runs to 12 residues. Germline CDR1 SGHTA, CDR2 FQGNSA. The CDR3 sequence: CASSLGGGEQYF. The CDR3 coding sequence is TGTGCCAGCAGCTTAGGTGGGGGCGAGCAGTACTTC.

J is TRBJ1-5 and V is TRBV10-3; 11 nucleotides match TRBD1. The CDR3 contains 15 residues. Trimming cost V 6 bases and J 1 base; bases outside gene matches: 2. Per the germline V gene, CDR1 is ENHRY and CDR2 is SYGVKD. Here the CDR3 DNA reads TGTGCCATCAGCCGGGACAGGGGGAGCAATCAGCCCCAGCATTTT. Translation: CAISRDRGSNQPQHF.

The rearrangement joins TRBV2 to TRBJ2-5; D possibly corresponds to TRBD1 (5 bases). V lost 6 bases to trimming and J lost 5 bases, with 10 bases between them. Germline CDR1 SNHLY, CDR2 FYNNEI. CDR3 size: 12 residues. This chain's CDR3 is CASSKGVETQYF. CDR3 DNA: TGTGCCAGCAGCAAAGGGGTGGAGACCCAGTACTTC.

The V and J genes are TRBV15 and TRBJ1-2; D not resolved. The V end was cut by 0 bases, the J end by 10 bases, with 9 bases between. The CDR3 runs to 12 residues. The germline gives CDR1 LNHNV, CDR2 YYDKDF (reference sequence). CDR3 coding DNA: TGTGCCACCAGCAGAGATGGGCTTCTCTACACCTTC. It translates to CATSRDGLLYTF.

The chain employs TRBV5-6 and TRBJ2-1, with D possibly matching TRBD1 (5 bases). This CDR3 contains 13 residues. Trimming shortened V by 0 bases and J by 10 bases, and 11 bases separated the two germline ends. CDR1 is SGHDT and CDR2 is YYEEEE in the germline V gene. The CDR3 is CASSLVQEGEQFF. In DNA, the CDR3 is TGTGCCAGCAGCTTGGTACAGGAAGGGGAGCAGTTCTTC.

In this sample, this clone turned up many times. The rearrangement links TRBV2 to TRBJ2-2, with 9 positions matching TRBD1. This CDR3 region has 14 residues. Losses at the gene ends were 7 bases for V and 7 bases for J; bases not matched to a gene: 7. The germline gives CDR1 SNHLY, CDR2 FYNNEI. In DNA, the CDR3 is TGTGCCAGCAAGGGGGACAGGGCTTTCGGGGAGCTGTTTTTT. This gives the protein CASKGDRAFGELFF.

The rearrangement uses TRBV7-2 and TRBJ1-5; 10 positions match TRBD1. This CDR3 has 17 residues. Germline V gene data show CDR1 as SGHTA and CDR2 as FQGNSA. V was pared by 2 bases and J by 6 bases, with 10 bases of the junction left unmatched. Written as DNA, the CDR3 is TGTGCCAGCAGCTTAAACTCTAGACAGGGGGCTTCTCAGCCCCAGCATTTT. Protein product: CASSLNSRQGASQPQHF.

V is TRBV7-2 and J is TRBJ1-6; tentatively, D is TRBD1 (5 bases). Germline CDR1 SGHTA, CDR2 FQGNSA. Trimming cost V 1 base and J 9 bases, with 16 bases left between them. The CDR3 has 16 amino acids. The CDR3 loop is CASSLGGAERGSPLHF. The CDR3 DNA reads TGTGCCAGCAGCTTAGGAGGGGCGGAAAGGGGTTCACCCCTCCACTTT.

The chain recombines TRBV5-6 with TRBJ2-6, with TRBD2 as a possible D gene (5 bases). The germline CDR1 and CDR2 sequences are SGHDT and YYEEEE. The CDR3 contains 15 residues. V shed 4 bases and J shed 0 bases, with 8 bases lying between them. Here the CDR3 DNA reads TGTGCCAGCAGCCCCCGGGGCTCTGGGGCCAACGTCCTGACTTTC. It is translated as CASSPRGSGANVLTF.

The gene calls are TRBV30 and TRBJ1-6; D uncertain. The CDR3 length is 12 residues. Germline V lookup: CDR1 GTSNPN, CDR2 SVGIG (reference sequence). The V end was cut by 0 bases, the J end by 11 bases, with 8 bases between. DNA for the CDR3: TGTGCCTGGAGTGTCTTCCGGGCACCCCTCCACTTT. Encoded protein: CAWSVFRAPLHF.

This clone was recorded a few times. Sequence at one end of the junction differs from germline and may be a read error. The gene calls are TRBV25-1 and TRBJ2-5, with a weak D call TRBD2 (6 bases). Germline V gene lookup returns CDR1 MGHDK and CDR2 SYGVNS. This CDR3 contains 13 residues. For the CDR3, the DNA is TGTGCCAGCAGTGCGCGGGACGAAGATACCCAGTACTTC. Translation: CASSARDEDTQYF.

The V gene is TRBV30, the J gene TRBJ1-2; weak D call: TRBD1 (6 bases). V was shortened by 1 base and J by 2 bases, with 8 bases between the two germline ends. The germline V gene has CDR1 GTSNPN and CDR2 SVGIG (reference sequence). The CDR3 sequence is 13 residues long. Here the CDR3 reads CAWSATGNYGYTF. The CDR3 DNA sequence: TGTGCCTGGAGTGCGACAGGAAACTATGGCTACACCTTC.

This clone was counted between two and nine times. The V gene is TRBV4-1, the J gene TRBJ1-5; D might be TRBD1 (6 bases). The V and J ends lost 5 bases and 4 bases respectively, with 15 bases between them. Germline loops: CDR1 MGHRA, CDR2 YSYEKL. The CDR3 contains 15 residues. CDR3 in amino acids: CASSALQGSNQPQHF. The CDR3 DNA follows: TGCGCCAGCAGCGCTCTACAGGGCTCTAATCAGCCCCAGCATTTT.

The gene calls are TRBV29-1 and TRBJ1-2; TRBD1 is a possible D gene (6 bases). This CDR3 has 15 residues. The germline V gene has CDR1 SQVTM and CDR2 ANQGSEA. The V end lost 6 bases, the J end lost 2 bases, and 19 bases lay between the germline ends. The CDR3 here is CSVIPPGASNYGYTF. The CDR3 bases are TGCAGCGTAATACCGCCAGGGGCCTCCAACTATGGCTACACCTTC.

This chain connects TRBV29-1 to TRBJ1-5; D not resolved. CDR3 size: 14 residues. V lost 4 bases and J 4 bases, leaving 14 bases between the germline ends. Germline V CDR1 and CDR2: SQVTM, ANQGSEA. CDR3 region: CSVVTQDSNQPQHF. CDR3 nucleotide sequence: TGCAGCGTTGTAACGCAGGACTCAAATCAGCCCCAGCATTTT.

CDR3 sequence: CASSSTSGGASYNEQFF. The CDR3 coding sequence is TGCGCCAGCAGCTCAACTAGCGGGGGGGCATCCTACAATGAGCAGTTCTTC. This chain uses TRBV5-1 with TRBJ2-1, with TRBD2 matching 13 bases. This CDR3 is 17 amino acids long. V was clipped by 3 bases and J by 1 base; unmatched bases: 4. Germline V gene lookup returns CDR1 SGHRS and CDR2 YFSETQ.

This clone was counted only a few times. For the CDR3, the DNA is TGCAGCGTTGACCTGGACAGGGTAAATGAGCAGTTCTTC. It specifies CSVDLDRVNEQFF. This chain joins TRBV29-1 and TRBJ2-1; the match to TRBD1 covers 8 bases. After removal of 3 bases from V and 7 bases from J, the junction contained 5 bases not matched to a gene. This CDR3 is built from 13 residues. CDR1 SQVTM and CDR2 ANQGSEA come from the germline V gene.

V gene TRBV7-2 combines with J gene TRBJ2-1; TRBD2 aligns across 8 bases. The CDR3 totals 16 residues. Per germline, CDR1 SGHTA and CDR2 FQGNSA. J lost 0 bases, V lost 3 bases, and 4 bases had no gene match. CDR3 in DNA: TGTGCCAGCAGCTTTAGCGGGGCGACCTCCTACAATGAGCAGTTCTTC. Protein: CASSFSGATSYNEQFF.

The chain combines TRBV19 with TRBJ2-6; TRBD1 matches 10 bases. The CDR3 covers 20 residues. Germline loops: CDR1 LNHDA, CDR2 SQIVND (reference sequence). Losses at the gene ends were 2 bases for V and 4 bases for J; bases not matched to a gene: 14. CDR3 sequence: CASSILRQGARRSGANVLTF. CDR3 sequence (DNA): TGTGCCAGTAGTATACTCCGACAGGGGGCGCGTCGGTCCGGGGCCAACGTCCTGACTTTC.

This chain joins TRBV7-3 and TRBJ2-3, with a weak D call TRBD2 (6 bases). The CDR3 is made up of 13 amino acids. V lost 0 bases, J lost 10 bases, and 11 bases lay in between. The germline V gene has CDR1 SGHTA and CDR2 FQGTGA. The CDR3 DNA reads TGTGCCAGCAGCTTAACGAGTGGGGGGTCGCAGTATTTT. Protein: CASSLTSGGSQYF. Full variable domain (missing parts from reference TRBV7-3 and TRBJ2-3): GAGVSQTPSNKVTEKGKYVELRCDPISGHTALYWYRQSLGQGPEFLIYFQGTGAADDSGLPNDRFFAVRPEGSVSTLKIQRTERGDSAVYLCASSLTSGGSQYFGPGTRLTVL.

J is TRBJ1-1 and V is TRBV29-1, with no clear D. This CDR3 has 10 residues. Trimming pared 0 bases from V and 11 bases from J, leaving 7 bases between. Germline V CDR1 and CDR2: SQVTM, ANQGSEA. Written as DNA, the CDR3 is TGCAGCGTTGAAGAGTACGGGGCTTTCTTT. Translating gives CSVEEYGAFF. The full variable domain, in which reference TRBV29-1 and TRBJ1-1 provide the parts outside the CDR3, is SAVISQKPSRDICQRGTSLTIQCQVDSQVTMMFWYRQQPGQSLTLIATANQGSEATYESGFVIDKFPISRPNLTFSTLTVSNMSPEDSSIYLCSVEEYGAFFGQGTRLTVV.

The V call is TRBV30, the J call TRBJ1-1; 8 nucleotides line up with TRBD1. V dropped 7 bases and J dropped 2; count of bases not matched to a gene: 3. Germline lookup yields CDR1 GTSNPN and CDR2 SVGIG (reference sequence). The CDR3 consists of 12 residues. The CDR3 DNA reads TGTGCCTCCAGGGGGCTAAACACTGAAGCTTTCTTT. As protein: CASRGLNTEAFF.

The sample holds a few counts of this clone. The V gene is TRBV6-6, the J gene TRBJ2-7, with 8 bases that match TRBD1. This CDR3 region has 15 residues. The J segment lost 2 bases and the V segment lost 6 bases, leaving 9 bases of the junction unmatched. CDR1 and CDR2 (germline): MNHNY, SVGAGI (reference sequence). This chain's CDR3 is CASSQGQGRAYEQYF. For the CDR3, the DNA is TGTGCCAGCAGCCAAGGACAGGGTAGGGCCTACGAGCAGTACTTC.